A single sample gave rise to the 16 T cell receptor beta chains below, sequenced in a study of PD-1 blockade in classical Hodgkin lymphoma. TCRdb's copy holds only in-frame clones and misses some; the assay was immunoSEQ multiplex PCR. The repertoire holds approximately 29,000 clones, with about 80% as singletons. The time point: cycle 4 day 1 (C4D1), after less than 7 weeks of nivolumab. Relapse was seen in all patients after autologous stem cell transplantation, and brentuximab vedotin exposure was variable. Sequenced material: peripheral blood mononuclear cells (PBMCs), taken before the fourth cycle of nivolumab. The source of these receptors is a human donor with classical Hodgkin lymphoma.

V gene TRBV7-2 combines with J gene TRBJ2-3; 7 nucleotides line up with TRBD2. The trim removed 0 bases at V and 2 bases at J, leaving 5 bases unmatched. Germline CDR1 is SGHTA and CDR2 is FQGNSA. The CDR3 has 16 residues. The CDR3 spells CASSLAVRGTTDTQYF. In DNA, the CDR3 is TGTGCCAGCAGCTTAGCAGTGCGGGGGACCACAGATACGCAGTATTTT. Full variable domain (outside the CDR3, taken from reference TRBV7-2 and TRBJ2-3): GAGVSQSPSNKVTEKGKDVELRCDPISGHTALYWYRQSLGQGLEFLIYFQGNSAPDKSGLPSDRFSAERTGGSVSTLTIQRTQQEDSAVYLCASSLAVRGTTDTQYFGPGTRLTVL.

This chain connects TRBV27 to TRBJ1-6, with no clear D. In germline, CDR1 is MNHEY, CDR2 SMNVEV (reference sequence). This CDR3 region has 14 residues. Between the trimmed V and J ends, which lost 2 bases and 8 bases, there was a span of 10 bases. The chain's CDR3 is CASSLAREDSPLHF. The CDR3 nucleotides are TGTGCCAGCAGTTTAGCCCGGGAAGATTCACCCCTCCACTTT.

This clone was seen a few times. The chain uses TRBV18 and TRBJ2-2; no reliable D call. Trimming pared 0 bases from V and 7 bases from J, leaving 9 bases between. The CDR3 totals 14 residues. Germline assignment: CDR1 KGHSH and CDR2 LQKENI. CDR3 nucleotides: TGTGCCAGCTCACCACCATCGGGTTTCGGGGAGCTGTTTTTT. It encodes CASSPPSGFGELFF.

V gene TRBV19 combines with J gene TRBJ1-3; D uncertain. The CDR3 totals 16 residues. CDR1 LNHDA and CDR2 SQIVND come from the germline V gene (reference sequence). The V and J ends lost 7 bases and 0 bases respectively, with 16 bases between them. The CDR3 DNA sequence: TGTGCCAGTATCCCCAACCCCGGCCACTCTGGAAACACCATATATTTT. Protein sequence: CASIPNPGHSGNTIYF.

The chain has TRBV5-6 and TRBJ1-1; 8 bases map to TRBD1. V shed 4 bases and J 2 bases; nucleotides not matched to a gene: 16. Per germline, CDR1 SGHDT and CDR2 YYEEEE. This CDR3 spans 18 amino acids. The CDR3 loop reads CASSGRRGAGTGNTEAFF. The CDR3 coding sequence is TGTGCCAGCAGCGGACGGAGGGGTGCCGGGACAGGAAACACTGAAGCTTTCTTT.

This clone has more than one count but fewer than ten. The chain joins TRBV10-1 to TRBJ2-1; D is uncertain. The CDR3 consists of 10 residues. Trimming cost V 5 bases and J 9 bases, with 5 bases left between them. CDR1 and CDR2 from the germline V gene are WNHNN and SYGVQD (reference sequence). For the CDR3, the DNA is TGCGCCAGCAGTACCATTGAGCAGTTCTTC. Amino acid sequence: CASSTIEQFF.

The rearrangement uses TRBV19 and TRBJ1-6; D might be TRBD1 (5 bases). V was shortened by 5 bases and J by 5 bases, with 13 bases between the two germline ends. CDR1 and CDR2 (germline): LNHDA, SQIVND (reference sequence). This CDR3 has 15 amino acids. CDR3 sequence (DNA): TGTGCCAGTAGTGAGCGACGGGGGGATAATTCACCCCTCCACTTT. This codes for CASSERRGDNSPLHF.

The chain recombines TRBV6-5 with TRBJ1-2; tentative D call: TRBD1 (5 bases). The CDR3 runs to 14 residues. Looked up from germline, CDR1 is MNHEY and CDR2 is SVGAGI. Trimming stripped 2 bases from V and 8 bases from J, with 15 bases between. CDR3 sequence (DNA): TGTGCCAGCAGTTACGACAGAAGCTATGAGGGCTACACCTTC. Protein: CASSYDRSYEGYTF.

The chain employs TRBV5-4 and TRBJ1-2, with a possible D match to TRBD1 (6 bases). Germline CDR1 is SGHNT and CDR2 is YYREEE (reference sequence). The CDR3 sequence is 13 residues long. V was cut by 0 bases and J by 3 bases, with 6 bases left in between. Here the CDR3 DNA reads TGTGCCAGCAGCTTGGAGGGGGACTATGGCTACACCTTC. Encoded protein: CASSLEGDYGYTF.

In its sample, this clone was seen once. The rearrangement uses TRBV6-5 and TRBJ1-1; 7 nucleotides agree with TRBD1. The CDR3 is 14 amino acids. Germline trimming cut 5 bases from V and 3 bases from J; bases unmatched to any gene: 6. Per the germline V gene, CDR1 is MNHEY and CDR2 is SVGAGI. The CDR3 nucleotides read TGTGCCAGCAGTCTACAGGGGTCGGACACTGAAGCTTTCTTT. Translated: CASSLQGSDTEAFF.

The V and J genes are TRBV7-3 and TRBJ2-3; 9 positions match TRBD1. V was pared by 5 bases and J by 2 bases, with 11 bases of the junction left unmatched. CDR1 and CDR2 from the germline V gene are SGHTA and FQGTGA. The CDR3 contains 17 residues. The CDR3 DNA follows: TGTGCCAGCAGCCCCAATATCCGGGACAGGGCCACAGATACGCAGTATTTT. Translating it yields CASSPNIRDRATDTQYF.

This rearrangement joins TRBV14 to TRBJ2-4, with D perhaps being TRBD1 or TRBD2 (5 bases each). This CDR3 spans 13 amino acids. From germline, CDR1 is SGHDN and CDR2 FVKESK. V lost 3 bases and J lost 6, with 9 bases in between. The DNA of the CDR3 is TGTGCCAGCAGCCAGGGACCTTCAAACATTCAGTACTTC. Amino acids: CASSQGPSNIQYF.

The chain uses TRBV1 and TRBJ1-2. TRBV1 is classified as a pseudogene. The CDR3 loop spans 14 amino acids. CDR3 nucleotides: TGCACCAGCAGCCAAGAGAAAGCTAACTATGGCTACACCTTC. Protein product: CTSSQEKANYGYTF.

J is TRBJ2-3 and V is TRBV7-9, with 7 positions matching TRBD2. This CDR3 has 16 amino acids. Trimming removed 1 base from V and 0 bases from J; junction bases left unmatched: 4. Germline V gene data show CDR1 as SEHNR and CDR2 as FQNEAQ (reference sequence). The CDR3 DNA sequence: TGTGCCAGCAGCTTAGGGCGGGGGTATAGCACAGATACGCAGTATTTT. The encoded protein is CASSLGRGYSTDTQYF.

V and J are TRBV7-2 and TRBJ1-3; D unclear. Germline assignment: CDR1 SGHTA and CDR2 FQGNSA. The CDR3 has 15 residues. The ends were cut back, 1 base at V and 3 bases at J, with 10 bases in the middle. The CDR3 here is CASSLGGGLGNTIYF. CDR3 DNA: TGTGCCAGCAGCTTAGGGGGAGGACTTGGAAACACCATATATTTT.

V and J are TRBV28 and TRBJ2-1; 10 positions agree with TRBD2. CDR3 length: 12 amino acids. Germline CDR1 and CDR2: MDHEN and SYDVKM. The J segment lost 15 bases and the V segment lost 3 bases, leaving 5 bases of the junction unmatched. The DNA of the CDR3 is TGTGCCAGCAGTTTTCCTAGCGGGGGAGCGTTCTTC. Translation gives CASSFPSGGAFF.